The rows below give T cell receptor beta chains drawn from one sample of a study of blood T cells in healthy people across ages. Each CDR3 protein is one row after TCRdb ran MiXCR on the 5' RACE reads. The profile shows 800,000 to 1,300,000 distinct CDR3 sequences, almost 25% of them singletons. The same sample was also studied in work on T cells of mothers and their children.

Sequencing was done on a sample of blood. These receptors all stem from a girl aged 2-9 years in good health. The CDR3 runs from the conserved cysteine through the conserved F or W. Each record gives: D gene, clone size, V gene, J gene, CDR3 length, CDR3 protein, CDR3 DNA. The D gene is left open where the match is weak. A row's size may be missing; if present it is once, few, many or a size class.

D gene: NA
clone size: NA
V gene: TRBV28
J gene: TRBJ2-7
CDR3 length: 13
CDR3 protein: CASSEPGIYEQYF
CDR3 DNA: TGTGCCAGCAGCGAACCGGGAATTTACGAGCAGTACTTC

D gene: NA
clone size: NA
V gene: TRBV3-1
J gene: TRBJ2-7
CDR3 length: 13
CDR3 protein: CASSQVDNYEQYF
CDR3 DNA: TGTGCCAGCAGCCAAGTGGACAACTACGAGCAGTACTTC

D gene: NA
clone size: few
V gene: TRBV5-1
J gene: TRBJ2-1
CDR3 length: 14
CDR3 protein: CASSWLASYNEQFF
CDR3 DNA: TGCGCCAGCAGTTGGCTAGCCTCCTACAATGAGCAGTTCTTC

D gene: TRBD1
clone size: NA
V gene: TRBV12-3/TRBV12-4
J gene: TRBJ1-6
CDR3 length: 14
CDR3 protein: CASSLTGANSPLHF
CDR3 DNA: TGTGCCAGCAGCCTGACAGGGGCTAATTCACCCCTCCACTTT

D gene: TRBD1
clone size: NA
V gene: TRBV3-1
J gene: TRBJ2-1
CDR3 length: 17
CDR3 protein: CASSQELRTGTYGEQFF
CDR3 DNA: TGTGCCAGCAGCCAAGAATTGAGGACAGGGACATACGGTGAGCAGTTCTTC

D gene: TRBD1
clone size: few
V gene: TRBV29-1
J gene: TRBJ1-1
CDR3 length: 13
CDR3 protein: CSGGQGMNTEAFF
CDR3 DNA: TGCAGCGGTGGACAGGGGATGAACACTGAAGCTTTCTTT

D gene: TRBD2
clone size: few
V gene: TRBV20-1
J gene: TRBJ2-6
CDR3 length: 17
CDR3 protein: CSASTSGYSSGANVLTF
CDR3 DNA: TGCAGTGCTAGCACTAGCGGGTACAGCTCTGGGGCCAACGTCCTGACTTTC

D gene: TRBD1
clone size: few
V gene: TRBV20-1
J gene: TRBJ1-4
CDR3 length: 13
CDR3 protein: CSARQGANEKLFF
CDR3 DNA: TGCAGTGCCAGACAGGGGGCTAATGAAAAACTGTTTTTT

D gene: NA
clone size: many
V gene: TRBV28
J gene: TRBJ2-3
CDR3 length: 14
CDR3 protein: CASSFDRSTDTQYF
CDR3 DNA: TGTGCCAGCAGCTTCGACAGGAGCACAGATACGCAGTATTTT

D gene: TRBD1
clone size: NA
V gene: TRBV7-2
J gene: TRBJ1-2
CDR3 length: 15
CDR3 protein: CASSLEERGLNGYTF
CDR3 DNA: TGTGCCAGCAGCTTAGAGGAAAGGGGGCTAAATGGCTACACCTTC

D gene: TRBD1
clone size: NA
V gene: TRBV20-1
J gene: TRBJ1-1
CDR3 length: 15
CDR3 protein: CSASRLGTVDTEAFF
CDR3 DNA: TGCAGTGCTAGTCGTCTCGGGACAGTCGACACTGAAGCTTTCTTT

D gene: NA
clone size: few
V gene: TRBV28
J gene: TRBJ2-5
CDR3 length: 16
CDR3 protein: CASSLRPVWGQETQYF
CDR3 DNA: TGTGCCAGCAGTTTACGTCCAGTTTGGGGACAAGAGACCCAGTACTTC